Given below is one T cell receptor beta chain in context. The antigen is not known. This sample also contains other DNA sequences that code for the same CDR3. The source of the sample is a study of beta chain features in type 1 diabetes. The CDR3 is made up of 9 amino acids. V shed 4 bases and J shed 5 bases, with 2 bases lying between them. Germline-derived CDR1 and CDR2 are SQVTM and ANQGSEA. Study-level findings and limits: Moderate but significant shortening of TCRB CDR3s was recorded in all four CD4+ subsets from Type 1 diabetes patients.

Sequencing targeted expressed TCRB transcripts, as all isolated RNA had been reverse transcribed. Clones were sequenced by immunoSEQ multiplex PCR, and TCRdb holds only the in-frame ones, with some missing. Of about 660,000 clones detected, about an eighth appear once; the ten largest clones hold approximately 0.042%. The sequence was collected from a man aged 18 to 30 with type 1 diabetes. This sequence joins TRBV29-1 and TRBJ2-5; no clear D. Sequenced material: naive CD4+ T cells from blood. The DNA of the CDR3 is TGCAGCGTTGGGGAGACCCAGTACTTC. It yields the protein CSVGETQYF.